The present T cell receptor (beta chain) was sequenced within a study of blood T cell repertoires in COVID-19. On the study more broadly: PBMCs, B-cell-depleted T cells, or T cells provided the cDNA or gDNA that made up the material.

Per the original methods: Reference gene primer amplification in the assay estimated nucleated cell counts. Generated by immunoSEQ multiplex PCR, the TCRdb table keeps only in-frame clones and is missing some. That table furnishes V, J and clone size, whereas the DNA furnished D and trimming. The table records about 270,000 clones, 65% to 85% of them present only once. The CDR3 length is 14 residues. The germline V gene encodes CDR1 MNHNY and CDR2 SVGAGI (reference sequence). Germline trimming cut 0 bases from V and 8 bases from J; bases unmatched to any gene: 2. The chain carries TRBV6-6 and TRBJ2-3; 10 bases align to TRBD1. This receptor was obtained from an elderly man with acute or convalescent COVID-19. Material: peripheral blood. CDR3 in DNA: TGTGCCAGCAGTTACTCGAGGGACAGGGGTACGCAGTATTTT. Translating gives CASSYSRDRGTQYF.